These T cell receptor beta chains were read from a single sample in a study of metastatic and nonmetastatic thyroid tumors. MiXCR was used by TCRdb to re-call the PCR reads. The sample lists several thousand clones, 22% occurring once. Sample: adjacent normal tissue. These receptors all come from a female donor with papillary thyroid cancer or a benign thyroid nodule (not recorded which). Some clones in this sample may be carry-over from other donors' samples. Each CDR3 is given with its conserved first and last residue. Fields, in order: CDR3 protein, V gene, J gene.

cdr3_aa: CASSINGQSYEQYF
v_call: TRBV19
j_call: TRBJ2-7

cdr3_aa: CASTGGIIHDEQYF
v_call: TRBV6-1
j_call: TRBJ2-7

cdr3_aa: CASSLGTVYSYEQYF
v_call: TRBV13
j_call: TRBJ2-7

cdr3_aa: CASSSISGSGADTQYF
v_call: TRBV28
j_call: TRBJ2-3

cdr3_aa: CASSLGSSTWSSIF
v_call: TRBV12-3/TRBV12-4
j_call: TRBJ1-2

cdr3_aa: CASILSESLPEGYTF
v_call: TRBV6-1
j_call: TRBJ1-2

cdr3_aa: CASSLVVAGGCETQYF
v_call: TRBV6-1
j_call: TRBJ2-5

cdr3_aa: CASSFPGLDYEQYF
v_call: TRBV5-6
j_call: TRBJ2-7

cdr3_aa: CASTRPAGVVIPRDEQFF
v_call: TRBV7-9
j_call: TRBJ2-1

cdr3_aa: CASSLGGAKDTQYF
v_call: TRBV6-1
j_call: TRBJ2-3

cdr3_aa: CASSPDPAIGYTF
v_call: TRBV18
j_call: TRBJ1-2

cdr3_aa: CASSRGTRGQPQHF
v_call: TRBV5-1
j_call: TRBJ1-5

cdr3_aa: CSATWTGNSYEQYF
v_call: TRBV20-1
j_call: TRBJ2-7

cdr3_aa: CASSSFQGDTGELFF
v_call: TRBV5-1
j_call: TRBJ2-2

cdr3_aa: CSASGGQGVNYGYTF
v_call: TRBV20-1
j_call: TRBJ1-2

cdr3_aa: CASIQGSYTF
v_call: TRBV6-1
j_call: TRBJ1-2

cdr3_aa: CASSWTFGAGELFF
v_call: TRBV6-2/TRBV6-3
j_call: TRBJ2-2

cdr3_aa: CASSGRPQQNPESREHYF
v_call: TRBV19
j_call: TRBJ2-7

cdr3_aa: CASSYPGGGQPQHF
v_call: TRBV6-5
j_call: TRBJ1-5

cdr3_aa: CASSSLRGGIYNEQFF
v_call: TRBV27
j_call: TRBJ2-1

cdr3_aa: CASTLLGGYTGELFF
v_call: TRBV6-1
j_call: TRBJ2-2

cdr3_aa: CASSTNGAGSVGQYF
v_call: TRBV19
j_call: TRBJ2-7

cdr3_aa: CASSQTHYEQYF
v_call: TRBV2
j_call: TRBJ2-7

cdr3_aa: CSASFQREDNEQFF
v_call: TRBV20-1
j_call: TRBJ2-1

cdr3_aa: CASSYSGRGPQTQYF
v_call: TRBV6-6
j_call: TRBJ2-5

cdr3_aa: CASIILADTDTQYF
v_call: TRBV19
j_call: TRBJ2-3